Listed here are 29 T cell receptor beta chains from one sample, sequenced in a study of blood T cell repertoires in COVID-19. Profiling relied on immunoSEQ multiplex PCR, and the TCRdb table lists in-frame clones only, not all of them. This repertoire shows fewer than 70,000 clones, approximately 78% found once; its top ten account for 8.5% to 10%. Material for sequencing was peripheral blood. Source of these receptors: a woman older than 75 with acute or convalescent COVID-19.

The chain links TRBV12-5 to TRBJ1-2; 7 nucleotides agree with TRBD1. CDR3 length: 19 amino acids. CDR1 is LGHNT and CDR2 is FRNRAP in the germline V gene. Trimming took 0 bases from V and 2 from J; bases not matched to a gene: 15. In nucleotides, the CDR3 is TGTGCTAGTGGTTTGGTACTGGTTCCCCGGACAGGATTGAACTATGGCTACACCTTC. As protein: CASGLVLVPRTGLNYGYTF.

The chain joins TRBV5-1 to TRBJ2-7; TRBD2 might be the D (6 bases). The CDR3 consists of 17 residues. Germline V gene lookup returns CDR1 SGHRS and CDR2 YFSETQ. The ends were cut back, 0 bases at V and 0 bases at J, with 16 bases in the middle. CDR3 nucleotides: TGCGCCAGCAGCTTGGATCGGAGCGGGCGGAGCTCCTACGAGCAGTACTTC. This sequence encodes CASSLDRSGRSSYEQYF.

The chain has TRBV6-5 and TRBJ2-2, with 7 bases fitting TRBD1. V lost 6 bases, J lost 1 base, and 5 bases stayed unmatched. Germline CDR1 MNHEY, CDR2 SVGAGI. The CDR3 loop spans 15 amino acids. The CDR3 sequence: CASSLGQVNTGELFF. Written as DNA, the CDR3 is TGTGCCAGCAGCTTAGGACAGGTGAACACCGGGGAGCTGTTTTTT.

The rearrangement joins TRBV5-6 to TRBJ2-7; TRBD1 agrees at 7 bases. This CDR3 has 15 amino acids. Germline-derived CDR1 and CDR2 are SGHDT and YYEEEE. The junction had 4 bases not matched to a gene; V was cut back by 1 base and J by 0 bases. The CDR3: CASSLWGQSSYEQYF. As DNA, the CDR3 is TGTGCCAGCAGCTTGTGGGGACAGAGCTCCTACGAGCAGTACTTC.

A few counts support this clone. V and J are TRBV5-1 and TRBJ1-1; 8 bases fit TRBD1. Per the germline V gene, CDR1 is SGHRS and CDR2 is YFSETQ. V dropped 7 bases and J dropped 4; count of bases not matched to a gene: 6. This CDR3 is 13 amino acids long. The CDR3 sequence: CASSQGTGTEAFF. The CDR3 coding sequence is TGCGCCAGCTCACAGGGGACAGGCACTGAAGCTTTCTTT.

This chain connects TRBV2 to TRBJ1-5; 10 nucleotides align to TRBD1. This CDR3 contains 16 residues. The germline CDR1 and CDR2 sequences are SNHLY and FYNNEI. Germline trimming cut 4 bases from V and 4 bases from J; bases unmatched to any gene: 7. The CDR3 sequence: CASSGPGQGLNQPQHF. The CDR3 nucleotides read TGTGCCAGCAGTGGACCGGGACAGGGGCTAAATCAGCCCCAGCATTTT.

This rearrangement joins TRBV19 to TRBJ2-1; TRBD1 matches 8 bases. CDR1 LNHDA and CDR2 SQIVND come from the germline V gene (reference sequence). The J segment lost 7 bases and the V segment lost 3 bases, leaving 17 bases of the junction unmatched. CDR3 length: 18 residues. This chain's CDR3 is CASSISPLDRGRKNEQFF. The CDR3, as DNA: TGTGCCAGTAGTATTTCCCCCCTCGACAGGGGCCGTAAAAATGAGCAGTTCTTC.

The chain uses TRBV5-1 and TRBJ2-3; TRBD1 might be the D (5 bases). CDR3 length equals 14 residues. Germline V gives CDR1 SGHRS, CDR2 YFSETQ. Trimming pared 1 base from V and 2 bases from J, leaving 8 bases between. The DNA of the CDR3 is TGCGCCAGCAGCTTGACAGGCACCACAGATACGCAGTATTTT. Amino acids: CASSLTGTTDTQYF.

CDR3 nucleotide sequence: TGCGCCAGCAGCTCGGGACAAACCTCTGGGGCCAACGTCCTGACTTTC. Its translation is CASSSGQTSGANVLTF. The chain is built from TRBV5-1 and TRBJ2-6; the D gene is possibly TRBD1 (6 bases). Germline V gene lookup returns CDR1 SGHRS and CDR2 YFSETQ. V lost 3 bases and J lost 0, with 10 bases in between. The CDR3 covers 16 residues. The full variable domain, rest sourced from reference TRBV5-1 and TRBJ2-6, is KAGVTQTPRYLIKTRGQQVTLSCSPISGHRSVSWYQQTPGQGLQFLFEYFSETQRNKGNFPGRFSGRQFSNSRSEMNVSTLELGDSALYLCASSSGQTSGANVLTFGAGSRLTVL.

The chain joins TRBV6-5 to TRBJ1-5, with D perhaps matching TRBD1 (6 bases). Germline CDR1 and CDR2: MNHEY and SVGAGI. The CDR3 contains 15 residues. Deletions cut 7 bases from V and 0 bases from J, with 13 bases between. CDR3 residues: CASIYRVNSNQPQHF. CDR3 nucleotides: TGTGCCAGCATCTACAGGGTTAATAGCAATCAGCCCCAGCATTTT.

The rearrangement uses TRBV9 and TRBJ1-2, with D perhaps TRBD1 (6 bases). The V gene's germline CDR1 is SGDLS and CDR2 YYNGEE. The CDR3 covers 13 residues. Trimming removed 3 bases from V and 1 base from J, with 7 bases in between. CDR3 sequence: CASSEGVNYGYTF. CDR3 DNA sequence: TGTGCCAGCAGCGAGGGGGTTAACTATGGCTACACCTTC.

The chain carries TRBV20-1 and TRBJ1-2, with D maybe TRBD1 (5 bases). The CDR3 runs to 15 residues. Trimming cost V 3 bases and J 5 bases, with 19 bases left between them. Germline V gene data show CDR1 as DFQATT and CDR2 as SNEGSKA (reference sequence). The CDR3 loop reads CSASNQLGVRYGYTF. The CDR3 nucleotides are TGCAGTGCTAGTAACCAATTAGGGGTCAGATATGGCTACACCTTC.

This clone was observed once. CDR3 nucleotides: TGTGCCAGCAGCTTGGTGGGGGACATCACTGAAGCTTTCTTT. Protein: CASSLVGDITEAFF. The V call is TRBV5-4, the J call TRBJ1-1; TRBD1 might be the D (6 bases). The V end was cut by 0 bases, the J end by 4 bases, with 10 bases between. CDR3 length: 14 residues. Germline V gene sequence: CDR1 SGHNT, CDR2 YYREEE (reference sequence).

The CDR3 spells CASSLGEAGNTIYF. The CDR3 DNA reads as TGCGCCAGCAGCTTGGGAGAAGCTGGAAACACCATATATTTT. The chain recombines TRBV5-1 with TRBJ1-3; D unresolved. The germline V gene encodes CDR1 SGHRS and CDR2 YFSETQ. The CDR3 runs to 14 residues. V was cut by 0 bases and J by 2 bases, with 6 bases left in between.

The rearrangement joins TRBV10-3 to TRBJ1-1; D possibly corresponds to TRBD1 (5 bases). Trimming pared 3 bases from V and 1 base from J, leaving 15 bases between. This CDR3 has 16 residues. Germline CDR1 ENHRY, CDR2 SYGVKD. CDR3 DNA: TGTGCCATCAGTGACCGGCCCCCGACAGAGAACACTGAAGCTTTCTTT. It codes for CAISDRPPTENTEAFF.

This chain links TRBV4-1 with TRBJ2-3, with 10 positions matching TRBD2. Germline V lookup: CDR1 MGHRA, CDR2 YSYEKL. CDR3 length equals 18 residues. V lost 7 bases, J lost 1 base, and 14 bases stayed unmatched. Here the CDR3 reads CASTLRSPTSGGTDTQYF. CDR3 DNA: TGCGCCAGCACCCTAAGGTCCCCAACTAGCGGGGGCACAGATACGCAGTATTTT.

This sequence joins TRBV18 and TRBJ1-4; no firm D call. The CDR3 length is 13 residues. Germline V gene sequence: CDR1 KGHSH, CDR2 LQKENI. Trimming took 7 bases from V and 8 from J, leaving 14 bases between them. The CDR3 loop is CASLRSSLEKLFF. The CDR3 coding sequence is TGTGCCAGCTTAAGATCGAGTCTCGAAAAACTGTTTTTT.

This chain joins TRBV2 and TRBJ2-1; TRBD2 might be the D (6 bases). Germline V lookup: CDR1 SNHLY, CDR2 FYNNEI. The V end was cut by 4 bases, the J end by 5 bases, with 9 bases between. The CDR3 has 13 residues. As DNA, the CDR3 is TGTGCCAGCAGTGTTACGGGGGACAATGAGCAGTTCTTC. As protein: CASSVTGDNEQFF.

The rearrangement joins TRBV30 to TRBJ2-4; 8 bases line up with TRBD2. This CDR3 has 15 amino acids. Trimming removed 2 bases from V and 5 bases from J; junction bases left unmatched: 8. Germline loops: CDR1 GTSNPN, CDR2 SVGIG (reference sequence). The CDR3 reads CAWSRRGETQNIQYF. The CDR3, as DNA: TGTGCCTGGAGTCGGCGGGGGGAGACCCAAAACATTCAGTACTTC.

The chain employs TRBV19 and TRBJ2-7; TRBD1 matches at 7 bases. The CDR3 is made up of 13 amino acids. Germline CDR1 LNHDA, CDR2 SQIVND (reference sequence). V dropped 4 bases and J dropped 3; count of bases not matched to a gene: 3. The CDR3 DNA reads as TGTGCCAGTAGTAGGGGACAGATCTACGAGCAGTACTTC. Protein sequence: CASSRGQIYEQYF.

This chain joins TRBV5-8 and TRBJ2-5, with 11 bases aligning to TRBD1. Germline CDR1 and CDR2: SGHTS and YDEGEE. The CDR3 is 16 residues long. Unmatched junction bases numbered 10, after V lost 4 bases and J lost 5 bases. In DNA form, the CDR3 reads TGTGCCAGCAGCCTCGGACAGGGGGCGCAAGCGGAGACCCAGTACTTC. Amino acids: CASSLGQGAQAETQYF.

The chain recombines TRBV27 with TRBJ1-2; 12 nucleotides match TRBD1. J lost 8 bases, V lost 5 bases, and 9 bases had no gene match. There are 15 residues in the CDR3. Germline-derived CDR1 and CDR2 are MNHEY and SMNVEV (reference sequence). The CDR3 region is CASSGTGQGAWGYTF. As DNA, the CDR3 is TGTGCCAGCAGTGGGACGGGACAGGGGGCGTGGGGCTACACCTTC.

The CDR3 loop is CASSWGQVGPGSSPLHF. The CDR3 bases are TGCGCCAGCAGCTGGGGACAGGTCGGTCCCGGGAGTTCACCCCTCCACTTT. The V gene is TRBV5-1, the J gene TRBJ1-6; 8 bases align to TRBD1. The length of the CDR3 is 17 residues. J was trimmed by 9 bases and V by 3 bases; bases with no gene match: 14. The germline gives CDR1 SGHRS, CDR2 YFSETQ.

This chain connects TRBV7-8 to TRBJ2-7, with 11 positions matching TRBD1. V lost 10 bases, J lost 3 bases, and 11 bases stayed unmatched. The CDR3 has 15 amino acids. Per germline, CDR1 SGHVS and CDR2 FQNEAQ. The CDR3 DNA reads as TGTGCCAACTCACTAGAGGGACAGGGGGGCTACGAGCAGTACTTC. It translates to CANSLEGQGGYEQYF. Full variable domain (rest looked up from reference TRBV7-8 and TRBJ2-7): GAGVSQSPRYKVAKRGQDVALRCDPISGHVSLFWYQQALGQGPEFLTYFQNEAQLDKSGLPSDRFFAERPEGSVSTLKIQRTQQEDSAVYLCANSLEGQGGYEQYFGPGTRLTVT.

The CDR3 bases are TGTGCCATCAATAGAGATAACACTGAAGCTTTCTTT. Amino acid sequence: CAINRDNTEAFF. The chain is built from TRBV10-3 and TRBJ1-1; no clear D. Germline V gene sequence: CDR1 ENHRY, CDR2 SYGVKD. Trimming took 7 bases from V and 2 from J, leaving 8 bases between them. The CDR3 extends over 12 amino acids.

CDR3 DNA: TGTGCCATCCGGGGGGGGGCAGAGACTAACTATGGCTACACCTTC. Translation: CAIRGGAETNYGYTF. The rearrangement links TRBV11-2 to TRBJ1-2; D is possibly TRBD1 (6 bases). V was shortened by 10 bases and J by 0 bases, with 18 bases between the two germline ends. Germline V gene data show CDR1 as SGHAT and CDR2 as FQNNGV. This CDR3 is 15 amino acids long.

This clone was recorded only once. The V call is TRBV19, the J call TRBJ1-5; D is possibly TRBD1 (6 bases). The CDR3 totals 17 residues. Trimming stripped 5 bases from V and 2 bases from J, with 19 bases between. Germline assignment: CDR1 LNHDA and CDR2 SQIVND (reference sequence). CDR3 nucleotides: TGTGCCAGTAGTCCGCGATGGGACACCGAACGCAATCAGCCCCAGCATTTT. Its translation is CASSPRWDTERNQPQHF.

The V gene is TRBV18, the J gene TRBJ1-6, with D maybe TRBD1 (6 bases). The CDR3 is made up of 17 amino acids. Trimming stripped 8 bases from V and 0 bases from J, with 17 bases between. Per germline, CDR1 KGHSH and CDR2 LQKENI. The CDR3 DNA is TGTGCCAGCCGCCGGCAGGGGACGAACTCCTATAATTCACCCCTCCACTTT. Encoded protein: CASRRQGTNSYNSPLHF.

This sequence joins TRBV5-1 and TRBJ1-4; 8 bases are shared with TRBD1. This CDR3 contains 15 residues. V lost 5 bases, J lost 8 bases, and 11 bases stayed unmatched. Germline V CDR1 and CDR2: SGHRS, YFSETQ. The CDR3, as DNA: TGCGCCAGCAGAAACGACAGGGGTCTTGGAGAAAAACTGTTTTTT. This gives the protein CASRNDRGLGEKLFF.